Below are 18 T cell receptor beta chains sequenced from a single sample in a study of shared clonotypes between healthy human individuals. The repertoire was sequenced with immunoSEQ multiplex PCR; TCRdb's copy has only in-frame clones and lacks some. Here the sample spans more than 550,000 clones, about 90% being singletons. The sample comprised memory CD8+ T cells from PBMCs. Specified subset: CD45RO+ cells pooled with CCR7-negative TemRA cells. These receptors came from a man in his late teens or twenties in good health. Some clones in this sample may be carry-over from other donors' samples.

The V and J genes are TRBV27 and TRBJ2-7; D not certain. The V end lost 5 bases, the J end lost 3 bases, and 11 bases lay between the germline ends. CDR1 and CDR2 from the germline V gene are MNHEY and SMNVEV (reference sequence). This CDR3 has 13 amino acids. The CDR3 sequence: CASSPRVFYEQYF. CDR3 bases: TGTGCCAGCAGTCCCCGGGTCTTCTACGAGCAGTACTTC.

V usage is TRBV23-1 and J usage is TRBJ2-1; 8 bases align to TRBD1. TRBV23-1 qualifies as an ORF whose function is uncertain. Trimming at V came to 2 bases and at J to 8 bases, leaving 8 bases not matched to a gene. The CDR3 sequence is 15 residues long. CDR3 amino acids: CASSQQTGARDEQFF. CDR3 nucleotide sequence: TGCGCCAGCAGTCAACAGACAGGGGCGCGGGATGAGCAGTTCTTC.

The sample holds a few counts of this clone. The gene calls are TRBV30 and TRBJ1-4; D perhaps matches TRBD1 (5 bases). The V end was cut by 2 bases, the J end by 7 bases, with 17 bases between. This CDR3 is 15 amino acids long. The germline gives CDR1 GTSNPN, CDR2 SVGIG (reference sequence). CDR3 coding DNA: TGTGCCTGGAGTCATCCGGGACTGTGGGGTGAAAAACTGTTTTTT. Protein product: CAWSHPGLWGEKLFF. Variable domain in full (rest from reference TRBV30 and TRBJ1-4): SQTIHQWPATLVQPVGSPLSLECTVEGTSNPNLYWYRQAAGRGLQLLFYSVGIGQISSEVPQNLSASRPQDRQFILSSKKLLLSDSGFYLCAWSHPGLWGEKLFFGSGTQLSVL.

This clone was picked up one time. V and J are TRBV4-1 and TRBJ2-3; a weak D match, TRBD2 (5 bases). This CDR3 is 16 amino acids long. V shed 1 base and J shed 4 bases, with 15 bases lying between them. Looked up from germline, CDR1 is MGHRA and CDR2 is YSYEKL. This chain's CDR3 is CASSQVKGVFPDTQYF. CDR3 bases: TGCGCCAGCAGCCAAGTAAAGGGAGTATTTCCAGATACGCAGTATTTT.

J is TRBJ1-3 and V is TRBV7-8; 7 bases agree with TRBD1. Per germline, CDR1 SGHVS and CDR2 FQNEAQ. The CDR3 consists of 15 residues. V lost 1 base to trimming and J lost 2 bases; unmatched junction nucleotides: 2. CDR3 sequence (DNA): TGTGCCAGCAGCTTAGACAGGGGAACTGGAAACACCATATATTTT. Protein sequence: CASSLDRGTGNTIYF.

The chain couples TRBV4-1 to TRBJ2-3; 8 bases map to TRBD1. Germline-derived CDR1 and CDR2 are MGHRA and YSYEKL. The CDR3 extends over 16 amino acids. The V and J ends lost 4 bases and 3 bases, in that order; junction bases with no gene match: 9. This chain's CDR3 is CASSPRTGLRTDTQYF. The CDR3 DNA sequence: TGCGCCAGCAGCCCTCGGACAGGGCTGCGGACAGATACGCAGTATTTT.

In its sample, this clone was seen once. The gene calls are TRBV27 and TRBJ2-1, with D uncertain. V was cut by 5 bases and J by 8 bases, with 13 bases left in between. The CDR3 totals 13 residues. Per the germline V gene, CDR1 is MNHEY and CDR2 is SMNVEV (reference sequence). The DNA for the CDR3 is TGTGCCAGCAGTGCCTCCTCGCCCTATGAGCAGTTCTTC. Protein sequence: CASSASSPYEQFF.

The CDR3 loop reads CASSQGPQGQGITYEQYF. In nucleotides, the CDR3 is TGTGCCAGCAGCCAAGGTCCCCAAGGACAGGGCATAACCTACGAGCAGTACTTC. The chain recombines TRBV4-2 with TRBJ2-7; 8 bases agree with TRBD1. This CDR3 is built from 18 residues. Germline V gives CDR1 LGHNA, CDR2 YNFKEQ. With 1 base clipped from V and 2 bases from J, the junction kept 13 bases outside the gene matches.

The chain joins TRBV7-9 to TRBJ1-1, with D perhaps TRBD1 (5 bases). Trimming left V 2 bases short and J 1 base short, with 14 bases between. The germline CDR1 and CDR2 sequences are SEHNR and FQNEAQ (reference sequence). The CDR3 covers 16 residues. The CDR3 nucleotides are TGTGCCAGCAGCTTACCCACAGTCGGGGCGAACACTGAAGCTTTCTTT. It encodes CASSLPTVGANTEAFF. The whole variable domain, remainder taken from reference TRBV7-9 and TRBJ1-1, is DTGVSQNPRHKITKRGQNVTFRCDPISEHNRLYWYRQTLGQGPEFLTYFQNEAQLEKSRLLSDRFSAERPKGSFSTLEIQRTEQGDSAMYLCASSLPTVGANTEAFFGQGTRLTVV.

The chain carries TRBV29-1 and TRBJ2-6, with D uncertain. Germline assignment: CDR1 SQVTM and CDR2 ANQGSEA. V was cut by 7 bases and J by 1 base, with 5 bases left in between. This CDR3 comprises 12 residues. The DNA for the CDR3 is TGCAGCGGTTTATCTGGGGCCAACGTCCTGACTTTC. Translating it yields CSGLSGANVLTF.

The chain combines TRBV2 with TRBJ2-1, with D possibly TRBD2 on 7 matching bases. V was shortened by 6 bases and J by 2 bases, with 14 bases between the two germline ends. CDR3 length: 15 residues. The germline V gene has CDR1 SNHLY and CDR2 FYNNEI. The CDR3 protein is CASRLGGGPYNEQFF. DNA for the CDR3: TGTGCCAGCAGGCTCGGCGGGGGCCCCTACAATGAGCAGTTCTTC.

CDR3 nucleotide sequence: TGTGCCAGCAGCGTTATGGCGGGAGACACGCAGTATTTT. Translating it yields CASSVMAGDTQYF. The chain is built from TRBV9 and TRBJ2-3; 7 positions agree with TRBD2. Germline CDR1 is SGDLS and CDR2 is YYNGEE. The trim removed 2 bases at V and 9 bases at J, leaving 6 bases unmatched. The CDR3 runs to 13 residues.

The chain is built from TRBV9 and TRBJ2-3; perhaps TRBD2 as D (6 bases). V was cut by 3 bases and J by 4 bases, with 9 bases left in between. In germline, CDR1 is SGDLS, CDR2 YYNGEE. The CDR3 loop spans 13 amino acids. CDR3 nucleotide sequence: TGTGCCAGCAGCGGCGGGAACCCAGATACGCAGTATTTT. Amino acids: CASSGGNPDTQYF.

V usage is TRBV19 and J usage is TRBJ2-2; no firm D call. The V gene's germline CDR1 is LNHDA and CDR2 SQIVND (reference sequence). This CDR3 contains 15 residues. V lost 3 bases to trimming and J lost 4 bases, with 12 bases between them. As DNA, the CDR3 is TGTGCCAGTAGTATGGTGACCTGGCCCACCGGGGAGCTGTTTTTT. Its protein product is CASSMVTWPTGELFF.

The V gene is TRBV4-1, the J gene TRBJ1-2; TRBD1 is a possible D gene (5 bases). CDR1 is MGHRA, CDR2 YSYEKL, per germline. V was clipped by 1 base and J by 5 bases, with 20 bases between them. CDR3 length equals 17 residues. The CDR3 spells CASSQVSGPQDPYGYTF. In DNA, the CDR3 is TGCGCCAGCAGCCAAGTATCGGGGCCCCAAGACCCGTATGGCTACACCTTC.

The CDR3 nucleotides read TGTGCCACCAGCCCGAACCGACAGGGTCGAGAAAAACTGTTTTTT. It encodes CATSPNRQGREKLFF. This chain links TRBV15 with TRBJ1-4; TRBD1 agrees at 7 bases. Germline-derived CDR1 and CDR2 are LNHNV and YYDKDF (reference sequence). With V trimmed by 5 bases and J by 8 bases, 11 bases remained unmatched. The CDR3 sequence is 15 residues long.

This clone was counted only a few times. The chain links TRBV6-5 to TRBJ2-2; perhaps TRBD1 as D (5 bases). Germline V gives CDR1 MNHEY, CDR2 SVGAGI. This CDR3 contains 14 residues. V dropped 6 bases and J dropped 4 bases, with 12 bases sitting between them. DNA for the CDR3: TGTGCCAGCAGCCCCCGTGGGGCCACCGGGGAGCTGTTTTTT. It specifies CASSPRGATGELFF.

This chain links TRBV25-1 with TRBJ2-2; TRBD1 agrees at 7 bases. CDR3 length: 15 amino acids. Germline CDR1 MGHDK, CDR2 SYGVNS. The V and J ends lost 6 bases and 4 bases, in that order; junction bases with no gene match: 8. This CDR3 reads CASSHPTGLTGELFF. CDR3 sequence (DNA): TGTGCCAGCAGCCACCCGACAGGGCTCACCGGGGAGCTGTTTTTT.